This entry is about one T cell receptor beta chain. Its antigen remains unidentified. With survey level as its setting, the immunoSEQ assay was v3.0. Per sample, sequencing targeted roughly 40,000-55,000 T-cell genomes. TCRdb's table, derived via immunoSEQ multiplex PCR, lists solely in-frame clones and lacks some. The sample consists of 13,000 or so clones, 60% to 80% of them appearing once. The record originates from a study of long-term antiretroviral therapy in people with HIV. The study, taken as a whole, reports: Relative to control repertoires, HIV repertoires exhibited narrower CDR3 length ranges.

The V gene end was trimmed by 5 bases and the J gene end by 4 bases; junction bases not matched to a gene: 10. From germline, CDR1 is MNHEY and CDR2 SVGAGI. This CDR3 spans 15 amino acids. The sample in question was unsorted PBMCs, obtained 1.3 years after starting antiretroviral therapy. The V and J genes are TRBV6-5 and TRBJ2-7, with 8 bases lining up with TRBD1. This receptor was identified in a woman aged 18-30 years with HIV. CDR3 amino acids: CASSPGQGGRYEQYF. The CDR3 region has the DNA TGTGCCAGCAGTCCTGGACAGGGTGGACGTTACGAGCAGTACTTC.